One sample yielded the 4 T cell receptor beta chains listed below, sequenced in a study of T cells after posttransplantation cyclophosphamide. TCRdb keeps only in-frame clones here, not all; method: immunoSEQ multiplex PCR. The sample shows about 37,000 clones, none of them appearing just once. The sample was PBMCs. The receptors shown here come from a man aged 25 to 45 in good health and a related stem cell transplant donor.

This clone was seen many times. This sequence joins TRBV2 and TRBJ2-7; 10 bases line up with TRBD1. The V and J ends lost 6 bases and 4 bases, in that order; junction bases with no gene match: 9. Germline assignment: CDR1 SNHLY and CDR2 FYNNEI. This CDR3 is 15 amino acids long. The CDR3 is CASREPGQGFYEQYF. As DNA, the CDR3 is TGTGCCAGCAGAGAGCCGGGACAGGGGTTTTACGAGCAGTACTTC.

This clone was detected many times. This chain uses TRBV6-4 with TRBJ2-1; 12 bases line up with TRBD2. The CDR3 totals 14 residues. Per the germline V gene, CDR1 is MRHNA and CDR2 is SNTAGT. V lost 3 bases, J lost 7 bases, and 1 base stayed unmatched. CDR3 sequence reads: CASSELAGGNEQFF. The CDR3 region has the DNA TGTGCCAGCAGTGAACTAGCGGGGGGAAATGAGCAGTTCTTC.

This clone appeared a few times. V is TRBV9 and J is TRBJ1-2; 7 positions match TRBD1. V lost 5 bases to trimming and J lost 4 bases; unmatched junction nucleotides: 11. The germline V gene has CDR1 SGDLS and CDR2 YYNGEE. CDR3 length: 15 amino acids. Written as DNA, the CDR3 is TGTGCCAGCAGTCTAGAGGGGGCCTCATTCTATGGCTACACCTTC. It translates to CASSLEGASFYGYTF.

This clone was seen ten or more times. The chain employs TRBV6-2 or TRBV6-3 and TRBJ1-2; 7 bases align to TRBD1. The CDR3 runs 16 residues. V was clipped by 6 bases and J by 3 bases; unmatched bases: 13. Germline lookup yields CDR1 MNHEY and CDR2 SVGEGT. The CDR3 protein is CASSQSRQGGDYGYTF. In nucleotides, the CDR3 is TGTGCCAGCAGCCAGAGTCGACAGGGAGGGGACTATGGCTACACCTTC.